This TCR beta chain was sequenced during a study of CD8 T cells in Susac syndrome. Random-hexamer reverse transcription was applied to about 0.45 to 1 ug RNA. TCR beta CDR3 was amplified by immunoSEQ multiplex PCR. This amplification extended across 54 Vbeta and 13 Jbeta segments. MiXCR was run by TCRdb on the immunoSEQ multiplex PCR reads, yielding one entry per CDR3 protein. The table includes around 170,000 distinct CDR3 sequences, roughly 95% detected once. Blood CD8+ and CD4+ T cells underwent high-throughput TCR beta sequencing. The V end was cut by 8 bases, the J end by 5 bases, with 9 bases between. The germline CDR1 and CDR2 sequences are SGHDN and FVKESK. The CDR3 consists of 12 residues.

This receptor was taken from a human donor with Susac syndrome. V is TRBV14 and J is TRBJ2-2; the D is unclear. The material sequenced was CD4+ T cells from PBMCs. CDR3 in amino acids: CASVGHTGELFF. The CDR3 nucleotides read TGTGCCAGCGTCGGCCATACCGGGGAGCTGTTTTTT.